The rows below give T cell receptor beta chains drawn from one sample of a study of T-cell reconstitution after alpha-beta-depleted transplantation in children. TCRdb processed the PCR reads anew with MiXCR; each CDR3 protein has one entry. The sample lists 250,000 to 300,000 distinct CDR3 sequences, about 7.3% occurring once. The sequenced sample was peripheral blood, obtained 360 days after TCRalphabeta/CD19-depleted stem cell transplant. These receptors were taken from a female patient aged 2 to 10 who had a stem cell transplant for Fanconi anemia, so the T cells may come from the graft donor. Each CDR3 is given with its conserved first and last residue. The D gene is left open where the match is weak. Clone size is stated in some rows and not others, as once, few, many or a class when expanded.

D,size,V,J,CDR3,DNA
TRBD2,NA,TRBV11-3,TRBJ2-1,CASSLVGGASGRAKTSYNEQFF,TGTGCCAGCAGCTTAGTGGGTGGGGCTAGCGGGAGGGCCAAAACCTCCTACAATGAGCAGTTCTTC
TRBD2,many,TRBV5-1,TRBJ2-5,CASSSGLQETQYF,TGCGCCAGCAGCTCGGGACTACAAGAGACCCAGTACTTC
NA,many,TRBV7-8,TRBJ1-3,CASSPRDLRGNTIYF,TGTGCCAGCAGCCCGAGGGACCTCCGCGGAAACACCATATATTTT
NA,many,TRBV6-2/TRBV6-3,TRBJ2-5,CASSYRRGRGETQYF,TGTGCCAGCAGTTATCGGCGGGGTAGAGGTGAGACCCAGTACTTC
NA,many,TRBV29-1,TRBJ2-3,CSVARPLTDTQYF,TGCAGCGTTGCCAGGCCCCTCACAGATACGCAGTATTTT
TRBD2,many,TRBV18,TRBJ2-1,CASSPSLTSGLNEQFF,TGTGCCAGCTCACCAAGCCTGACTAGCGGACTAAATGAGCAGTTCTTC
TRBD1,few,TRBV7-2,TRBJ1-4,CASSRQGGEREKLFF,TGTGCCAGCAGCCGACAGGGAGGGGAAAGGGAAAAACTGTTTTTT
NA,few,TRBV20-1,TRBJ1-1,CSARGQGPNTEAFF,TGCAGTGCTAGAGGCCAGGGGCCAAACACTGAAGCTTTCTTT
NA,many,TRBV12-3/TRBV12-4,TRBJ1-4,CASSGRQGLFF,TGTGCCAGCAGTGGGAGGCAGGGACTGTTTTTT
NA,few,TRBV5-1,TRBJ1-1,CASSFGTANTEAFF,TGCGCCAGCAGCTTCGGGACGGCGAACACTGAAGCTTTCTTT
NA,many,TRBV12-3/TRBV12-4,TRBJ2-3,CASSFWGAITDTQYF,TGTGCCAGCAGTTTTTGGGGGGCGATCACAGATACGCAGTATTTT
NA,many,TRBV6-1,TRBJ1-1,CASSVFGQITEAFF,TGTGCCAGCAGTGTTTTCGGACAGATCACTGAAGCTTTCTTT
NA,few,TRBV30,TRBJ2-7,CAWSLGGDEQYF,TGTGCCTGGAGTTTGGGAGGCGACGAGCAGTACTTC
TRBD1,NA,TRBV29-1,TRBJ1-3,CSASGGDSGNTIYF,TGCAGCGCCTCAGGGGGAGACTCTGGAAACACCATATATTTT
NA,few,TRBV7-8,TRBJ2-7,CASSSYGDPGAYEQYF,TGTGCCAGCAGTAGTTATGGGGATCCGGGAGCCTACGAGCAGTACTTC
TRBD1,few,TRBV20-1,TRBJ1-2,CSAIGTGDNYGYTF,TGCAGTGCTATAGGGACAGGGGATAACTATGGCTACACCTTC
NA,few,TRBV12-5,TRBJ2-2,CASQDGNTGELFF,TGTGCTAGTCAGGACGGGAACACCGGGGAGCTGTTTTTT
TRBD1,many,TRBV5-1,TRBJ1-5,CASSLSGTGGGQPQHF,TGCGCCAGCAGCTTGTCCGGGACAGGGGGTGGACAGCCCCAGCATTTT
NA,many,TRBV28,TRBJ2-2,CASSWWGTGELFF,TGTGCCAGCAGTTGGTGGGGCACCGGGGAGCTGTTTTTT
NA,many,TRBV5-1,TRBJ1-3,CASSLKYRGSVDSGNTIYF,TGCGCCAGCAGCTTGAAGTATCGGGGGTCCGTAGACTCTGGAAACACCATATATTTT
TRBD1,many,TRBV12-3/TRBV12-4,TRBJ2-2,CASSARQGWTGELFF,TGTGCCAGCAGTGCAAGACAGGGTTGGACCGGGGAGCTGTTTTTT
NA,few,TRBV11-3,TRBJ2-3,CASSPGLFTDTQYF,TGTGCCAGCAGCCCCGGGCTCTTCACAGATACGCAGTATTTT
NA,many,TRBV7-9,TRBJ1-6,CASSPGLATNSPLHF,TGTGCCAGCAGCCCCGGCTTGGCCACAAATTCACCCCTCCACTTT
NA,NA,TRBV19,TRBJ1-2,CSCCKANYGYTF,TGTTCCTGTTGTAAGGCTAACTATGGCTACACCTTC
TRBD1,few,TRBV5-1,TRBJ1-1,CASDAGTVNTEAFF,TGCGCCAGCGACGCCGGGACAGTGAACACTGAAGCTTTCTTT
NA,many,TRBV20-1,TRBJ1-2,CSAREARRDGYTF,TGCAGTGCTAGAGAGGCTCGGAGGGATGGCTACACCTTC
TRBD2,many,TRBV4-2,TRBJ2-3,CASSHDPSSGLKFWTDTQYF,TGTGCCAGCAGCCACGACCCTTCTAGCGGGCTTAAGTTTTGGACAGATACGCAGTATTTT